These 22 T cell receptor beta chains were sequenced from one sample in a study of vaccination effects on CD4 cells after COVID-19 (dated by TCRdb to about 2022). The receptor library was made with the immunoSEQ multiplex PCR assay. Held by TCRdb, this immuneACCESS table contains in-frame sequences only and omits some clones. Under half of the omission traces to an unresolved V gene where checked; the cause of the rest is unknown. The table for this sample lists around 63,000 clones; 70% to 85% of them were counted only once. Clones ranked in the top ten supply around 3.8% of the sample. No antigen is known for these receptors. In the ViraFEST assay, PBMC were stimulated with viral peptide pools, and antigen-specific CD4+ T cell clonotypes were then identified by expansion using TCR sequencing. After about 10 days of culture, CD4+ T cells were isolated with the EasySep CD4+ T cell isolation kit. Negative nucleocapsid antibody results before and after vaccination confirmed that the healthy vaccine recipients had no prior SARS-CoV-2 infection.

Sample: CD4+ T cells from PBMCs cultured with HCoV-OC43 spike peptides, taken before COVID-19 vaccination. The sample's cell subset or site label is to be understood as: HCoV-OC43 spike overlapping peptide pool stimulation. These receptors were collected from a human donor who received a COVID-19 vaccine.

The chain is built from TRBV11-2 and TRBJ1-2; TRBD1 agrees at 7 bases. Germline V lookup: CDR1 SGHAT, CDR2 FQNNGV. Unmatched junction bases numbered 6, after V lost 2 bases and J lost 6 bases. The CDR3 runs to 14 residues. In nucleotides, the CDR3 is TGTGCCAGCAGCTTACGACAGGGTCAGCATGGCTACACCTTC. Its translation is CASSLRQGQHGYTF.

This clone has a handful of counts. The chain has TRBV5-1 and TRBJ1-1; TRBD1 aligns across 7 bases. Germline V gene sequence: CDR1 SGHRS, CDR2 YFSETQ. V gave up 4 bases and J gave up 1 base; unmatched junction bases: 4. CDR3 length: 14 residues. CDR3 in DNA: TGCGCCAGCAGCCTCCGGACAGGGAACACTGAAGCTTTCTTT. It translates to CASSLRTGNTEAFF. The entire variable domain, with the rest obtained from reference TRBV5-1 and TRBJ1-1, is as follows: KAGVTQTPRYLIKTRGQQVTLSCSPISGHRSVSWYQQTPGQGLQFLFEYFSETQRNKGNFPGRFSGRQFSNSRSEMNVSTLELGDSALYLCASSLRTGNTEAFFGQGTRLTVV.

V is TRBV6-2 or TRBV6-3 and J is TRBJ2-3; weak D call: TRBD2 (5 bases). Trimming shortened V by 4 bases and J by 11 bases, and 19 bases separated the two germline ends. The CDR3 covers 14 residues. Germline V gene lookup returns CDR1 MNHEY and CDR2 SVGEGT. The CDR3 region is CASSSSGRTGRQYF. The DNA of the CDR3 is TGTGCCAGCAGTTCGAGCGGCCGAACGGGGAGGCAGTATTTT.

The gene calls are TRBV6-1 and TRBJ2-7, with TRBD2 identical over 14 bases. CDR3 length equals 16 residues. Unmatched junction bases numbered 7, after V lost 4 bases and J lost 5 bases. Germline values: CDR1 MNHNS, CDR2 SASEGT. The CDR3 spells CASSATSGGARDEQYV. CDR3 DNA sequence: TGTGCCAGCAGTGCGACTAGCGGGGGGGCCAGAGACGAGCAGTACGTC.

V gene TRBV5-1 combines with J gene TRBJ1-2; D gene unclear. Germline values: CDR1 SGHRS, CDR2 YFSETQ. There are 13 residues in the CDR3. Trimming took off 2 bases at V and 8 bases at J, with 13 bases between the two ends. In DNA form, the CDR3 reads TGCGCCAGCAGCTTTTCAGTAATGGGCGGCTACACCTTC. It translates to CASSFSVMGGYTF.

This CDR3 is CASSESTGTVLV. The CDR3 DNA is TGCGCCAGCAGTGAGTCTACCGGGACAGTATTGGTC. The chain employs TRBV10-2 and TRBJ2-7; 7 positions match TRBD1. Germline CDR1 WSHSY, CDR2 SAAADI. This CDR3 has 12 amino acids.

This clone has more than one count but fewer than ten. The genes are TRBV7-2 and TRBJ1-5; 7 bases are shared with TRBD1. This CDR3 is 14 amino acids long. Germline CDR1 and CDR2: SGHTA and FQGNSA. The junction had 6 bases not matched to a gene; V was cut back by 5 bases and J by 5 bases. The CDR3 DNA follows: TGTGCCAGCAGCCCCCGACAGGGCTATCAGCCCCAGCATTTT. It yields the protein CASSPRQGYQPQHF.

The genes are TRBV29-1 and TRBJ2-5; D remains ambiguous. CDR3 length: 13 amino acids. Germline lookup yields CDR1 SQVTM and CDR2 ANQGSEA. V was cut by 8 bases and J by 1 base, with 14 bases left in between. The CDR3 reads CSLPYTLQETQYF. DNA for the CDR3: TGCAGCCTTCCCTACACACTCCAAGAGACCCAGTACTTC. Filled out from reference TRBV29-1 and TRBJ2-5, the complete variable domain reads SAVISQKPSRDICQRGTSLTIQCQVDSQVTMMFWYRQQPGQSLTLIATANQGSEATYESGFVIDKFPISRPNLTFSTLTVSNMSPEDSSIYLCSLPYTLQETQYFGPGTRLLVL.

The V and J genes are TRBV29-1 and TRBJ1-5; D unclear. V was cut by 4 bases and J by 5 bases, with 12 bases left in between. There are 13 residues in the CDR3. From germline, CDR1 is SQVTM and CDR2 ANQGSEA. The CDR3 here is CSVGSSRYQPQHF. CDR3 DNA sequence: TGCAGCGTTGGGTCCTCCCGGTATCAGCCCCAGCATTTT.

There are a few counts of this clone. The chain combines TRBV9 with TRBJ2-1; TRBD2 aligns across 7 bases. The germline CDR1 and CDR2 sequences are SGDLS and YYNGEE. V gave up 4 bases and J gave up 7 bases; unmatched junction bases: 14. The CDR3 covers 16 residues. The CDR3 loop reads CASSYHSGSGPNEQFF. DNA of the CDR3: TGTGCCAGCAGCTACCATTCAGGTAGCGGGCCTAATGAGCAGTTCTTC.

The chain joins TRBV11-1 to TRBJ1-6; D remains ambiguous. This CDR3 spans 15 amino acids. Trimming pared 2 bases from V and 5 bases from J, leaving 10 bases between. Germline V gives CDR1 SGHAT, CDR2 FQDESV (reference sequence). The CDR3 is CASSLLRGNNSPLHF. The CDR3 region has the DNA TGTGCCAGCAGCTTATTAAGAGGAAATAATTCACCCCTCCACTTT.

The chain has TRBV5-1 and TRBJ1-1; 7 bases match TRBD1. The CDR3 is 13 residues long. V lost 3 bases and J lost 1; bases outside the gene matches: 0. CDR1 and CDR2 (germline): SGHRS, YFSETQ. Here the CDR3 DNA reads TGCGCCAGCAGCTGGGACAGGAACACTGAAGCTTTCTTT. Translated, it gives CASSWDRNTEAFF.

The sample holds a few counts of this clone. The V gene is TRBV12-3 or TRBV12-4, the J gene TRBJ1-5, with no clear D. V dropped 1 base and J dropped 7 bases, with 5 bases sitting between them. The CDR3 consists of 12 residues. The CDR3 DNA reads TGTGCCAGCAGTTTAGAATACCAGCCCCAGCATTTT. Amino acid sequence: CASSLEYQPQHF.

The chain combines TRBV5-1 with TRBJ2-2; tentatively, D is TRBD1 or TRBD2 (6 bases each). V lost 2 bases to trimming and J lost 6 bases, with 20 bases between them. Per germline, CDR1 SGHRS and CDR2 YFSETQ. This CDR3 region has 17 residues. The CDR3 bases are TGCGCCAGCAGCTTCGGGGGCTTAGATCGCGGAGCCGGGGAGCTGTTTTTT. It translates to CASSFGGLDRGAGELFF.

The chain links TRBV5-1 to TRBJ2-3, with D hard to call. This CDR3 has 13 residues. CDR1 SGHRS and CDR2 YFSETQ come from the germline V gene. Trimming shortened V by 0 bases and J by 3 bases, and 5 bases separated the two germline ends. CDR3 amino acids: CASSLAQTDTQYF. CDR3 bases: TGCGCCAGCAGCTTGGCTCAGACAGATACGCAGTATTTT.

This sequence joins TRBV5-1 and TRBJ2-2; tentatively, D is TRBD1 (6 bases). Germline CDR1 is SGHRS and CDR2 is YFSETQ. V lost 5 bases and J lost 3, with 11 bases in between. The CDR3 spans 14 residues. Written as DNA, the CDR3 is TGCGCCAGCAGAGCGGACAGTTACACCGGGGAGCTGTTTTTT. Its protein is CASRADSYTGELFF. Drawing the rest from reference TRBV5-1 and TRBJ2-2, the complete variable domain is KAGVTQTPRYLIKTRGQQVTLSCSPISGHRSVSWYQQTPGQGLQFLFEYFSETQRNKGNFPGRFSGRQFSNSRSEMNVSTLELGDSALYLCASRADSYTGELFFGEGSRLTVL.

The sample holds a few counts of this clone. Other DNA sequences from this sample encode an identical CDR3 as well. V is TRBV12-5 and J is TRBJ2-2, with D unresolved. Trimming shortened V by 1 base and J by 1 base, and 7 bases separated the two germline ends. There are 15 residues in the CDR3. CDR1 and CDR2 (germline): LGHNT, FRNRAP. The CDR3 region is CASGLGHGNTGELFF. Here the CDR3 DNA reads TGTGCTAGTGGTTTGGGCCACGGGAACACCGGGGAGCTGTTTTTT.

The chain couples TRBV18 to TRBJ2-1; TRBD1 aligns across 11 bases. J lost 9 bases, V lost 4 bases, and 8 bases had no gene match. This CDR3 has 15 residues. CDR1 and CDR2 from the germline V gene are KGHSH and LQKENI. Here the CDR3 reads CASSQQGTGGLEQFF. In DNA form, the CDR3 reads TGTGCCAGCTCACAACAAGGGACAGGGGGTCTTGAGCAGTTCTTC.

V is TRBV2 and J is TRBJ2-2; tentative D call: TRBD1 (5 bases). The V end was cut by 4 bases, the J end by 2 bases, with 8 bases between. The CDR3 sequence is 14 residues long. Germline V CDR1 and CDR2: SNHLY, FYNNEI. The CDR3 loop reads CASSGDSNTGELFF. The CDR3 coding sequence is TGTGCCAGCAGTGGTGACAGCAACACCGGGGAGCTGTTTTTT.

The table lists this clone with a few counts. This rearrangement joins TRBV4-1 to TRBJ2-2; TRBD1 aligns across 11 bases. Germline V lookup: CDR1 MGHRA, CDR2 YSYEKL. The V and J ends lost 3 bases and 5 bases, in that order; junction bases with no gene match: 2. This CDR3 has 15 amino acids. In nucleotides, the CDR3 is TGCGCCAGCAGCCAGGACAGGGGGCTAACCGGGGAGCTGTTTTTT. Its protein product is CASSQDRGLTGELFF.

The V gene is TRBV5-1, the J gene TRBJ2-3; a possible D gene is TRBD1 (5 bases). The CDR3 has 15 amino acids. Germline CDR1 SGHRS, CDR2 YFSETQ. The V end lost 0 bases, the J end lost 6 bases, and 14 bases lay between the germline ends. The CDR3 DNA reads TGCGCCAGCAGCTTGGGTAATCCAGGGCGGGATACGCAGTATTTT. Its protein is CASSLGNPGRDTQYF.

This clone was picked up a small number of times. The V gene is TRBV3-1 (or the pseudogene TRBV3-2), the J gene TRBJ2-2, with TRBD1 identical over 8 bases. The CDR3 is 18 residues long. Trimming cost V 1 base and J 5 bases; bases outside gene matches: 12. CDR1 is LGHDT and CDR2 is YNNKEL in the germline V gene (reference sequence). In DNA, the CDR3 is TGTGCCAGCAGCCAAGCTGCGGGGCAGGGGGCCAGAACCGGGGAGCTGTTTTTT. This codes for CASSQAAGQGARTGELFF.